This TCR beta chain was recovered during a study of T cells after yellow fever vaccination (dated by TCRdb to the late 2010s). A note on the overall study: Libraries from fractions with low cell numbers were prepared with the SMART-Seq v4 Ultra Low Input RNA kit. Blood was drawn at multiple timepoints before and after primary and secondary immunization, with bulk PBMC replicates and cell subsets isolated. To follow T-cell clones before and after primary and booster YFV17D yellow fever vaccination, bulk TCR alpha and beta repertoires were sequenced over time. Two healthy male donors, one aged 18 to 30 and one aged 30 to 39 years, were included in the cohort.

Sequencing was performed on an Illumina NovaSeq 6000. TCR cDNA was synthesized by 5'RACE template switching, through which a universal primer site and unique molecular identifiers were introduced. cDNA synthesis was primed from both the TCR alpha and TCR beta constant segments. Libraries were amplified in two PCR steps, with sample barcodes and sequencing adapters added in the second step. Sequencing of the libraries was done on either Illumina HiSeq 2500 (2x100 bp) or NovaSeq (2x150 bp). In the authors' own workflow: MIGEC was used to demultiplex reads and collapse the reads into UMI consensus sequences, and MiXCR was used for V(D)J alignment. Using edgeR on replicate PBMC samples, clonotypes were called vaccine-responding if FDR was below 0.01 and the log2 fold change was above 5 up to day 15. Each bulk clonotype was labeled CD4 or CD8 based on which sequenced repertoire, CD4 or CD8, contained the clonotype at higher abundance. TCRdb reworked the public reads: Q25 trimming with fastp, MiXCR clone assembly, productive beta chains retained. Rows merge per CDR3 protein into single entries with the most common DNA and genes. TCRdb, not the original authors, processed these V and J calls. The sample table holds 80,000 to 100,000 distinct CDR3 sequences, of which 5.8% were seen once. The ten biggest clones cover approximately 39% of the sample.

Overall study outcomes, separate from this receptor: After the booster, most of the clones that had expanded following primary vaccination were detected again (almost 98% of CD4 and 80% to 90% of CD8), which suggests that memory was broadly maintained. Compared with the primary T-cell response, the secondary T-cell response was faster but weaker, reaching its peak on day 5 rather than on day 15. Because only a couple of donors were included in the study, the extent to which the findings can be generalized is limited. A small share of clonotypes occurred in both CD4 and CD8 compartments, likely arising from convergent recombination. Computational filtering was needed because FACS-sorted repertoires could contain abundant contaminating clonotypes from the bulk population.

The V and J ends are trimmed by 2 bases and 3 bases, leaving 11 bases between them. The CDR3, from cysteine to phenylalanine, totals 15 residues. CDR3 DNA is the only sequence kept; it has 45 bases, read in frame from the first base. According to the germline V gene (reference sequence), CDR1 reads LNHNV and CDR2 reads YYDKDF. This clonotype was counted a few times. Its target antigen remains unknown. One base away there is no much larger clone; base qualities are not given. In the paper's terms, the treatment or condition label means: live attenuated yellow fever vaccine strain. A standard Ficoll-Paque protocol was used to isolate PBMCs from peripheral blood. Dynabeads CD4 and CD8 positive selection kits were used to isolate the CD4 and CD8 T-cell fractions. TriZol was used to extract RNA from bulk PBMCs, CD4 and CD8 fractions, and dextramer-positive and dextramer-negative fractions.

The input for sequencing was CD8+ T cells sorted from PBMCs, taken 10 days after the yellow fever booster vaccination. In this chain, TRBV15 is recombined with TRBJ1-5; a confident D gene designation cannot be given. The TCR sequence derives from a man aged 18-30 years who received the YFV17D yellow fever vaccine. The CDR3 protein: CATSRPTFSNQPQHF. The DNA reads TGTGCCACCAGCAGACCGACTTTCTCCAATCAGCCCCAGCATTTT.